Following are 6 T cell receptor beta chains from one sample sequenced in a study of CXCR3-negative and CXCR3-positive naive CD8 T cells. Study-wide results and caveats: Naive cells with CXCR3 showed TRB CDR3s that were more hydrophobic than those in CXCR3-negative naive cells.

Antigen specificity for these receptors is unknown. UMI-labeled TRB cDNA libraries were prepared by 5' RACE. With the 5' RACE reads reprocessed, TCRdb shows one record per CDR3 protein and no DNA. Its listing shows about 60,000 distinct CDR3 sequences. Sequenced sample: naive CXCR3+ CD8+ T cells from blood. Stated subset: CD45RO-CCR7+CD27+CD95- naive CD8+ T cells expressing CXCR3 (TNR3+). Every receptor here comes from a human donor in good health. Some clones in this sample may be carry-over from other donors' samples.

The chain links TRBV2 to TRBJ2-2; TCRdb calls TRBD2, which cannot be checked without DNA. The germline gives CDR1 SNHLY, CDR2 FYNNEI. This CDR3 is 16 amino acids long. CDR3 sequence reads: CASKSTSGANTGELFF.

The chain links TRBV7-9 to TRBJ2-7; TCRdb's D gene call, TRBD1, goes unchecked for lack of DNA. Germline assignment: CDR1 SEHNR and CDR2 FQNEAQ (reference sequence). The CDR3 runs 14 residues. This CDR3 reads CASSPSNREYEQYF.

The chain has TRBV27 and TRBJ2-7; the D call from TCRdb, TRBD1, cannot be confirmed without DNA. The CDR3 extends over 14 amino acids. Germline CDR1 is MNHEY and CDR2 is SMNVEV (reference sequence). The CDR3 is CASSFGQGPYEQYF.

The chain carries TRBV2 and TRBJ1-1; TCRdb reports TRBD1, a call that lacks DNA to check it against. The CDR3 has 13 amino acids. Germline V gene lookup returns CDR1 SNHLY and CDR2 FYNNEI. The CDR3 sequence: CASHRDRGSEAFF.

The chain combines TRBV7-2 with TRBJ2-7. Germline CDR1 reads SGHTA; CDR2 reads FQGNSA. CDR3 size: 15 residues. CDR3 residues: CASSLEGDLGYEQYF.

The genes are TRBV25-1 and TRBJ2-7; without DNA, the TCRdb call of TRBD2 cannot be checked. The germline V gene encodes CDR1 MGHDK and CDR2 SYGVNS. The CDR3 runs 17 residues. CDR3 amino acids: CASSESKVASGTYEQYF.